These 6 T cell receptor beta chains originate from one sample sequenced in a study of blood T cell repertoires in COVID-19. TCRdb keeps only in-frame clones here, not all; method: immunoSEQ multiplex PCR. The profile shows 280,000 or so clones, roughly 91% of them singletons. Sequenced: PBMCs or T cells enriched from blood (not recorded which). Every receptor here comes from a woman in her forties or fifties who had been exposed to COVID-19.

V usage is TRBV19 and J usage is TRBJ1-2, with D possibly being TRBD1 (5 bases). The V end lost 5 bases, the J end lost 0 bases, and 13 bases lay between the germline ends. CDR3 size: 15 residues. Germline V gives CDR1 LNHDA, CDR2 SQIVND (reference sequence). CDR3 bases: TGTGCCAGTAGTGCCTCCGGGACTTCTAACTATGGCTACACCTTC. It specifies CASSASGTSNYGYTF.

The chain employs TRBV5-6 and TRBJ1-2; D gene unclear. From germline, CDR1 is SGHDT and CDR2 YYEEEE. The CDR3 length is 16 residues. Trimming took 4 bases from V and 0 from J, leaving 16 bases between them. The chain's CDR3 is CASSPLEETTNYGYTF. CDR3 DNA: TGTGCCAGCAGCCCCTTGGAGGAGACTACTAACTATGGCTACACCTTC.

The chain has TRBV7-9 and TRBJ2-2; TRBD2 matches 9 bases. Germline V CDR1 and CDR2: SEHNR, FQNEAQ (reference sequence). V lost 2 bases, J lost 0 bases, and 10 bases stayed unmatched. The CDR3 extends over 19 amino acids. In DNA form, the CDR3 reads TGTGCCAGCAGCTTATTGGCGGGGGGGCCAAGCGCGAACACCGGGGAGCTGTTTTTT. Amino acid sequence: CASSLLAGGPSANTGELFF.

The J gene is TRBJ1-1, the V gene TRBV5-1; D not certain. Germline CDR1 reads SGHRS; CDR2 reads YFSETQ. V was trimmed by 0 bases and J by 7 bases, leaving 7 bases between them. This CDR3 is 12 amino acids long. The CDR3 coding sequence is TGCGCCAGCAGCTTGGGTAGTGTTGAAGCTTTCTTT. This encodes CASSLGSVEAFF.

This chain links TRBV7-9 with TRBJ2-2; 7 bases align to TRBD2. This CDR3 region has 15 residues. The V gene's germline CDR1 is SEHNR and CDR2 FQNEAQ (reference sequence). The junction had 6 bases not matched to a gene; V was cut back by 6 bases and J by 2 bases. The CDR3 loop reads CASSPWGGNTGELFF. The CDR3 nucleotides read TGTGCCAGCAGTCCGTGGGGGGGAAACACCGGGGAGCTGTTTTTT.

The chain combines TRBV10-3 with TRBJ2-5, with D possibly TRBD2 on 6 matching bases. Trimming removed 4 bases at V and 4 bases at J, with 10 bases between. The CDR3 runs to 13 residues. Germline V gene sequence: CDR1 ENHRY, CDR2 SYGVKD. CDR3 DNA: TGTGCCATCAGTGTAAAGGGAGGAGAGACCCAGTACTTC. Encoded protein: CAISVKGGETQYF.